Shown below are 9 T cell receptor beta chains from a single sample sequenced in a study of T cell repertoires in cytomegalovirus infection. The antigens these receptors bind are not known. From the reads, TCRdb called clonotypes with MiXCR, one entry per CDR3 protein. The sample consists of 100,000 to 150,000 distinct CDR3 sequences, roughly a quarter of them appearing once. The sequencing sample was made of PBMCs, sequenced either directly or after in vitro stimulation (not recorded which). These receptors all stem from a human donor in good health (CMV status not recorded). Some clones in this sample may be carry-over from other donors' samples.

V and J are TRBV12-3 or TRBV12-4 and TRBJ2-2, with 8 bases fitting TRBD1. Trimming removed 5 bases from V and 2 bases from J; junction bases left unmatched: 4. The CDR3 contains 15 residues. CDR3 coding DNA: TGTGCCAGCAGTACCGGACAGGGAAACACCGGGGAGCTGTTTTTT. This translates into CASSTGQGNTGELFF.

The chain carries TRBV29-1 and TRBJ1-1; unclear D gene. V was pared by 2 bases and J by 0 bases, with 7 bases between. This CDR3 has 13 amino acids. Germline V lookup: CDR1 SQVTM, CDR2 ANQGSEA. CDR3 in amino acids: CSVEQRLNTEAFF. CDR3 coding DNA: TGCAGCGTTGAACAACGGCTGAACACTGAAGCTTTCTTT.

The CDR3 sequence is CASSHSGRIPNEQFF. In DNA form, the CDR3 reads TGTGCCAGCAGCCATAGCGGGAGGATTCCCAATGAGCAGTTCTTC. The rearrangement uses TRBV11-2 and TRBJ2-1; 10 bases line up with TRBD2. This CDR3 is 15 amino acids long. CDR1 is SGHAT, CDR2 FQNNGV, per germline. V shed 5 bases, J shed 6 bases, and the junction held 7 bases outside the gene matches.

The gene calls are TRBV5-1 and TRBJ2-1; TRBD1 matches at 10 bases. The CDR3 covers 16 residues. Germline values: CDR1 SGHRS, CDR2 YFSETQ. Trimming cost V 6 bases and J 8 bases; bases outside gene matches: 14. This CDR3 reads CASIGGDRGWSHEQFF. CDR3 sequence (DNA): TGCGCCAGCATCGGGGGGGACAGGGGCTGGTCCCATGAGCAGTTCTTC.

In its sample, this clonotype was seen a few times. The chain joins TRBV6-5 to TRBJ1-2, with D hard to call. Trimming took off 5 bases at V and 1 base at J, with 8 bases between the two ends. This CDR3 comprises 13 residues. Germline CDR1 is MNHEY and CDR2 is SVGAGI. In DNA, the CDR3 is TGTGCCAGCAGTCCGTCCAGTAACTATGGCTACACCTTC. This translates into CASSPSSNYGYTF.

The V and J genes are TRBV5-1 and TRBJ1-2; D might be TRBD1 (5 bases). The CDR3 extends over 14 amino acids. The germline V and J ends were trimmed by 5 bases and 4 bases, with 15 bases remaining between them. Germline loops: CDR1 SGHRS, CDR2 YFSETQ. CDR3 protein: CASRPTGTAYGYTF. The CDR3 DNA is TGCGCCAGCAGGCCTACCGGGACCGCCTATGGCTACACCTTC.

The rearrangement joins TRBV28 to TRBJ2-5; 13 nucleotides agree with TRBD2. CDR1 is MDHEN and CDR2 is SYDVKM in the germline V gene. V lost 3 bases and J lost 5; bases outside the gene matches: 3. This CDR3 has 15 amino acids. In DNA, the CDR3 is TGTGCCAGCAGTTTCGGGACTAGCGGGACGGAGACCCAGTACTTC. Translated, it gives CASSFGTSGTETQYF. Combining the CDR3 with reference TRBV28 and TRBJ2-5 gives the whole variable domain DVKVTQSSRYLVKRTGEKVFLECVQDMDHENMFWYRQDPGLGLRLIYFSYDVKMKEKGDIPEGYSVSREKKERFSLILESASTNQTSMYLCASSFGTSGTETQYFGPGTRLLVL.

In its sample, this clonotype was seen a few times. Here the CDR3 reads CASSYSRTRGHSGNTIYF. DNA of the CDR3: TGTGCCAGCAGTTACTCCCGGACAAGGGGCCACTCTGGAAACACCATATATTTT. V is TRBV6-5 and J is TRBJ1-3; possible D gene TRBD1, 5 bases. Germline V lookup: CDR1 MNHEY, CDR2 SVGAGI. Trimming removed 0 bases from V and 0 bases from J, with 15 bases in between. CDR3 size: 18 residues.

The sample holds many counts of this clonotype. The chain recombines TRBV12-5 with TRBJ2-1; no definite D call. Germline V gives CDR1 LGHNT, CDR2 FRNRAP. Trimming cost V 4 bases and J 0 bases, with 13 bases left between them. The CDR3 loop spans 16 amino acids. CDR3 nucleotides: TGTGCTAGTGGTTCTACGGACGTGAGCTCCTACAATGAGCAGTTCTTC. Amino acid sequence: CASGSTDVSSYNEQFF.